Given below is one T cell receptor (beta chain) in context. CDR3 size: 15 residues. V lost 3 bases and J lost 2; bases outside the gene matches: 6. Germline V gives CDR1 SGDLS, CDR2 YYNGEE. In the source study's methods: Nucleated cell counts were estimated from reference gene primer amplification. Assay used: immunoSEQ multiplex PCR; TCRdb lists only in-frame clones, some missing. V, J and clone size derive from that table, while D and trimming were established from the DNA sequence. The sample gives around 200,000 clones, under 90% of which show up once; around 13% is in the top ten. The data originate from a study of blood T cell repertoires in COVID-19. About the study: The United States, Italy and Spain supplied acute and convalescent COVID-19 samples. Sample material is recorded as cDNA or gDNA derived from T cells, B-cell-depleted T cells, or PBMCs.

Seattle's enrolled individuals joined amid active infection and were then monitored longitudinally. The chain couples TRBV9 to TRBJ2-7; 9 positions agree with TRBD1. The sequence was obtained from a woman aged 70-85 years with COVID-19, enrolled during active disease. Sequencing input: peripheral blood. The CDR3 protein is CASSAGTGITYEQYF. The CDR3 bases are TGTGCCAGCAGCGCGGGGACAGGGATCACCTACGAGCAGTACTTC.